What follows are 28 T cell receptor beta chains derived from one specimen sequenced in a study of T-cell reconstitution after alpha-beta-depleted transplantation in children. The TCRbeta library was prepared with unique molecular identifiers. TCRdb fed the PCR reads into MiXCR, producing one record per CDR3 protein. In the table there are about 640,000 distinct CDR3 sequences, roughly 13% of which are singletons. Specimen: PBMCs, mostly from graft donor cells, collected 360 days after TCRalphabeta/CD19-depleted stem cell transplant. The source of these receptors is a male patient younger than 18 who had a stem cell transplant for acute myeloid leukemia, so the T cells may come from the graft donor.

The genes are TRBV5-1 and TRBJ2-7; the match to TRBD2 covers 10 bases. The V segment lost 4 bases and the J segment 2 bases; nucleotides outside the gene matches: 12. Germline V gene data show CDR1 as SGHRS and CDR2 as YFSETQ. The CDR3 spans 17 residues. The CDR3 region has the DNA TGCGCCAGCAGCCGCGAGCCTAGCGGGAGCTTCGCCTACGAGCAGTACTTC. Its protein product is CASSREPSGSFAYEQYF.

The table lists this clonotype with a few counts. The chain couples TRBV7-9 to TRBJ2-1, with D maybe TRBD1 (6 bases). The V end lost 5 bases, the J end lost 10 bases, and 12 bases lay between the germline ends. Germline V gene data show CDR1 as SEHNR and CDR2 as FQNEAQ (reference sequence). The CDR3 sequence is 12 residues long. CDR3: CASSLMGAEQFF. CDR3 DNA: TGTGCCAGCAGCCTGATGGGGGCGGAGCAGTTCTTC.

CDR3 coding DNA: TGTGCCAGCCCTAAACTGGGATTGGCTAACTACGAGCAGTACTTC. As protein: CASPKLGLANYEQYF. The V and J genes are TRBV28 and TRBJ2-7; D is unresolved. Looked up from germline, CDR1 is MDHEN and CDR2 is SYDVKM. This CDR3 comprises 15 residues. The V end lost 8 bases, the J end lost 3 bases, and 20 bases lay between the germline ends.

Ten or more counts support this clonotype. The V and J genes are TRBV29-1 and TRBJ2-3; 7 bases align to TRBD1. The junction had 10 bases not matched to a gene; V was cut back by 6 bases and J by 1 base. Germline V lookup: CDR1 SQVTM, CDR2 ANQGSEA. The CDR3 is 15 amino acids. In nucleotides, the CDR3 is TGCAGCGTACAGACAGGGAATCTGGGCACAGATACGCAGTATTTT. Encoded protein: CSVQTGNLGTDTQYF.

The CDR3 sequence: CASSQDRGGRNYEQYF. In nucleotides, the CDR3 is TGTGCCAGCAGCCAAGATCGAGGCGGGAGGAACTACGAGCAGTACTTC. The chain couples TRBV4-2 to TRBJ2-7; 8 positions match TRBD2. The CDR3 sequence is 16 residues long. The V gene end was trimmed by 0 bases and the J gene end by 3 bases; junction bases not matched to a gene: 7. Looked up from germline, CDR1 is LGHNA and CDR2 is YNFKEQ.

The CDR3 spells CASSWPQGGRAYEQYF. CDR3 in DNA: TGCGCCAGCAGCTGGCCGCAGGGCGGGAGAGCCTACGAGCAGTACTTC. The gene calls are TRBV5-1 and TRBJ2-7, with TRBD2 matching over 7 bases. The V and J ends lost 3 bases and 2 bases, in that order; junction bases with no gene match: 11. Germline CDR1 SGHRS, CDR2 YFSETQ. The CDR3 has 16 amino acids.

This clonotype was counted only a few times. This chain connects TRBV15 to TRBJ2-7; TRBD2 is a possible D gene (5 bases). Germline V gene lookup returns CDR1 LNHNV and CDR2 YYDKDF (reference sequence). The CDR3 totals 15 residues. Trimming removed 1 base from V and 2 bases from J, with 12 bases in between. The CDR3, as DNA: TGTGCCACCAGCAGAGGAGTGGGAGAGACCTACGAGCAGTACTTC. It yields the protein CATSRGVGETYEQYF.

The chain links TRBV18 to TRBJ2-3; TRBD2 matches 8 bases. Per germline, CDR1 KGHSH and CDR2 LQKENI. The V segment lost 2 bases and the J segment 5 bases; nucleotides outside the gene matches: 6. The CDR3 runs to 15 residues. For the CDR3, the DNA is TGTGCCAGCTCACCATCTAACGGGAGGGGAGATACGCAGTATTTT. Its translation: CASSPSNGRGDTQYF. Using reference TRBV18 and TRBJ2-3 for the parts outside the CDR3, the full variable domain is NAGVMQNPRHLVRRRGQEARLRCSPMKGHSHVYWYRQLPEEGLKFMVYLQKENIIDESGMPKERFSAEFPKEGPSILRIQQVVRGDSAAYFCASSPSNGRGDTQYFGPGTRLTVL.

The chain carries TRBV14 and TRBJ2-3; 7 positions agree with TRBD1. V lost 4 bases, J lost 0 bases, and 7 bases stayed unmatched. CDR1 and CDR2 (germline): SGHDN, FVKESK. This CDR3 region has 16 residues. The CDR3 here is CASSLLPGQSTDTQYF. The CDR3 region has the DNA TGTGCCAGCAGCCTACTCCCGGGACAGAGCACAGATACGCAGTATTTT. The full variable domain, rest sourced from reference TRBV14 and TRBJ2-3, is EAGVTQFPSHSVIEKGQTVTLRCDPISGHDNLYWYRRVMGKEIKFLLHFVKESKQDESGMPNNRFLAERTGGTYSTLKVQPAELEDSGVYFCASSLLPGQSTDTQYFGPGTRLTVL.

In this sample, this clonotype turned up a few times. The V and J genes are TRBV12-3 or TRBV12-4 and TRBJ2-1, with 13 bases that match TRBD2. J lost 3 bases, V lost 0 bases, and 11 bases had no gene match. CDR3 length: 20 residues. The CDR3 DNA sequence: TGTGCCAGCAGTTTAGCGGGCGGGACTAGCGGGATTAGGGACTACAATGAGCAGTTCTTC. It specifies CASSLAGGTSGIRDYNEQFF.

This clonotype showed up just a few times. This chain connects TRBV20-1 to TRBJ2-2; D is unresolved. Trimming shortened V by 3 bases and J by 7 bases, and 6 bases separated the two germline ends. The CDR3 consists of 11 residues. Germline V gene sequence: CDR1 DFQATT, CDR2 SNEGSKA (reference sequence). The CDR3 DNA reads TGCAGTGCTAGGGTGTACGGGGAGCTGTTTTTT. Residues: CSARVYGELFF.

This sequence joins TRBV12-3 or TRBV12-4 and TRBJ2-3; TRBD1 agrees at 7 bases. V dropped 7 bases and J dropped 5; count of bases not matched to a gene: 12. The CDR3 extends over 15 amino acids. As DNA, the CDR3 is TGTGCCAGCACCACACAGGGGCGTTCGGGAGATACGCAGTATTTT. Translating it yields CASTTQGRSGDTQYF.

The chain uses TRBV4-3 and TRBJ1-2; D unclear. The germline CDR1 and CDR2 sequences are LGHNA and YSLEER. CDR3 length: 14 residues. V lost 1 base to trimming and J lost 0 bases, with 6 bases between them. The CDR3: CASSQGRANYGYTF. DNA of the CDR3: TGCGCCAGCAGCCAAGGGAGGGCTAACTATGGCTACACCTTC.

CDR3 region: CSARSTQETQYF. Written as DNA, the CDR3 is TGCAGTGCTAGGTCGACCCAAGAGACCCAGTACTTC. The V gene is TRBV20-1, the J gene TRBJ2-5; D remains ambiguous. Germline V gene data show CDR1 as DFQATT and CDR2 as SNEGSKA (reference sequence). The V and J ends lost 3 bases and 1 base respectively, with 6 bases between them. The CDR3 is 12 residues long.

This rearrangement joins TRBV28 to TRBJ1-2; no clear D gene. Trimming shortened V by 8 bases and J by 0 bases, and 10 bases separated the two germline ends. Per the germline V gene, CDR1 is MDHEN and CDR2 is SYDVKM. The CDR3 runs to 13 residues. The CDR3 DNA is TGTGCCAGCGGACCTGGGGCTAACTATGGCTACACCTTC. Amino acids: CASGPGANYGYTF.

J is TRBJ2-5 and V is TRBV5-1, with 8 bases matching TRBD2. From germline, CDR1 is SGHRS and CDR2 YFSETQ. V dropped 2 bases and J dropped 6; count of bases not matched to a gene: 3. This CDR3 has 13 residues. Here the CDR3 reads CASSLGGRQTQYF. DNA for the CDR3: TGCGCCAGCAGCTTAGGCGGGAGGCAGACCCAGTACTTC.

This clonotype was counted a single time. V and J are TRBV7-3 and TRBJ2-2, with D unresolved. V was cut by 1 base and J by 7 bases, with 10 bases left in between. This CDR3 contains 14 residues. Germline CDR1 SGHTA, CDR2 FQGTGA. In nucleotides, the CDR3 is TGTGCCAGCAGCTTAAACGCCGTTGACGGGGAGCTGTTTTTT. Translating gives CASSLNAVDGELFF.

This clonotype was seen many times. The chain uses TRBV20-1 and TRBJ2-1; 11 positions match TRBD2. Germline CDR1 DFQATT, CDR2 SNEGSKA (reference sequence). Germline trimming cut 3 bases from V and 6 bases from J; bases unmatched to any gene: 10. The CDR3 has 16 amino acids. This CDR3 is CSASGATSGTINEQFF. The CDR3 region has the DNA TGCAGTGCTAGTGGTGCGACTAGCGGGACGATCAATGAGCAGTTCTTC.

CDR3 nucleotide sequence: TGTGCCAGCAGCCTAAGCGGGAGGTTCCCCTACGAGCAGTACTTC. It yields the protein CASSLSGRFPYEQYF. The chain links TRBV7-3 to TRBJ2-7, with 9 positions matching TRBD2. The V segment lost 5 bases and the J segment 2 bases; nucleotides outside the gene matches: 7. This CDR3 has 15 amino acids. Germline V gives CDR1 SGHTA, CDR2 FQGTGA. Based on the CDR3 plus reference TRBV7-3 and TRBJ2-7, the full variable domain is GAGVSQTPSNKVTEKGKYVELRCDPISGHTALYWYRQSLGQGPEFLIYFQGTGAADDSGLPNDRFFAVRPEGSVSTLKIQRTERGDSAVYLCASSLSGRFPYEQYFGPGTRLTVT.

There are a few counts of this clonotype. This sequence joins TRBV5-1 and TRBJ2-7, with no clear D. Germline V lookup: CDR1 SGHRS, CDR2 YFSETQ. The germline V and J ends were trimmed by 0 bases and 2 bases, with 12 bases remaining between them. This CDR3 has 15 amino acids. CDR3 DNA sequence: TGCGCCAGCAGCTTGGAGGCAGCGCTACCCTACGAGCAGTACTTC. Translated, it gives CASSLEAALPYEQYF.

This clonotype was seen a few times. This rearrangement joins TRBV15 to TRBJ1-5; TRBD1 is a possible D gene (5 bases). The CDR3 length is 17 residues. The V gene lost 0 bases and the J gene lost 2 bases, with 14 bases spanning the gap. Germline CDR1 reads LNHNV; CDR2 reads YYDKDF (reference sequence). CDR3 protein: CATSRDLPGRGNQPQHF. CDR3 DNA sequence: TGTGCCACCAGCAGAGATTTGCCGGGACGGGGCAATCAGCCCCAGCATTTT.

This clonotype was observed a few times. Its ends do not fully match the called genes, so a read error is possible. The rearrangement joins TRBV7-7 to TRBJ2-2; TRBD2 might be the D (5 bases). Germline V lookup: CDR1 SSHAT, CDR2 FNYEAQ (reference sequence). CDR3 length: 17 residues. The CDR3 DNA sequence: TGTGCTAGCAGCTTCCTTGGTGCGGGCCCTAACACCGGGGAGCTGTTTTTT. Translating gives CASSFLGAGPNTGELFF.

This clonotype was seen a few times. The V gene is TRBV21-1, the J gene TRBJ2-1; TRBD2 is the table's D call and was not checked against the DNA. TRBV21-1 is termed a pseudogene. This CDR3 is 18 amino acids long. The CDR3 DNA is TGTGCCAGCAGCAAAGCGGGGTGGGGAGTACGGTCCTACAATGAGCAGTTCTTC. Encoded protein: CASSKAGWGVRSYNEQFF.

V gene TRBV28 combines with J gene TRBJ2-7; weak D call: TRBD2 (5 bases). Germline loops: CDR1 MDHEN, CDR2 SYDVKM. V was cut by 5 bases and J by 0 bases, with 17 bases left in between. There are 16 residues in the CDR3. The CDR3 protein is CASSPAGKGRSYEQYF. In DNA, the CDR3 is TGTGCCAGCAGTCCGGCCGGGAAGGGTCGCTCCTACGAGCAGTACTTC.

CDR3 nucleotides: TGTGCCAGCAGCTTGGCCAAGGGACAGGGACCCTACGAGCAGTACTTC. Amino acid sequence: CASSLAKGQGPYEQYF. This chain connects TRBV5-8 to TRBJ2-7; TRBD1 matches at 9 bases. The J segment lost 2 bases and the V segment lost 0 bases, leaving 6 bases of the junction unmatched. The CDR3 contains 16 residues. Germline values: CDR1 SGHTS, CDR2 YDEGEE.

This clonotype occurred many times. The rearrangement links TRBV19 to TRBJ1-2, with D uncertain. This CDR3 contains 13 residues. Trimming removed 8 bases at V and 2 bases at J, with 12 bases between. Germline-derived CDR1 and CDR2 are LNHDA and SQIVND (reference sequence). CDR3 region: CASRAGSNYGYTF. The CDR3 coding sequence is TGTGCCAGTCGGGCCGGGTCGAACTATGGCTACACCTTC.

Ten or more counts support this clonotype. The V call is TRBV6-2 or TRBV6-3, the J call TRBJ2-7, with a weak D call TRBD1 (6 bases). V lost 2 bases, J lost 0 bases, and 17 bases lay in between. This CDR3 region has 17 residues. Germline V lookup: CDR1 MNHEY, CDR2 SVGEGT. This CDR3 reads CASSYAAPGHLSYEQYF. The CDR3, as DNA: TGTGCCAGCAGTTACGCGGCCCCGGGACACCTCTCCTACGAGCAGTACTTC.

This clonotype turned up a few times. This chain connects TRBV7-6 to TRBJ2-1; no reliable D call. V was shortened by 0 bases and J by 6 bases, with 15 bases between the two germline ends. Germline V CDR1 and CDR2: SGHVS, FNYEAQ. The CDR3 runs 16 residues. CDR3 coding DNA: TGTGCCAGCAGCTTAGCACCTCCCAGGAGCCTCAATGAGCAGTTCTTC. Translation gives CASSLAPPRSLNEQFF.